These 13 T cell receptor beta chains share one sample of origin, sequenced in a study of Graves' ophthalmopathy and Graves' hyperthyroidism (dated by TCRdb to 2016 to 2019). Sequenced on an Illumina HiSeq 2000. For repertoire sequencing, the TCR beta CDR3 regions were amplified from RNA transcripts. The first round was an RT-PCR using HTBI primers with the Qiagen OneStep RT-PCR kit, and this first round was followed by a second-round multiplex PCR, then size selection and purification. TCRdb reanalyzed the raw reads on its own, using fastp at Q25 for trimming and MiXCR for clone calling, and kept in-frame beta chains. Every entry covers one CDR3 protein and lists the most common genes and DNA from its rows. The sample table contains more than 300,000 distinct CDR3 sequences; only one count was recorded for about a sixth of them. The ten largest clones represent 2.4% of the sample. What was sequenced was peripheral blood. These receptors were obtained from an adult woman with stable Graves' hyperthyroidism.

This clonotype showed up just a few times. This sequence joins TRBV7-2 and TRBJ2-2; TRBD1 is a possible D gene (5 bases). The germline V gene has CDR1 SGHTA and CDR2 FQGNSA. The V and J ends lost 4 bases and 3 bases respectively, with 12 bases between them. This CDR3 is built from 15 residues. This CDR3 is CASSYQLGDTGELFF. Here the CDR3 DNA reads TGTGCCAGCAGCTATCAGTTAGGGGACACCGGGGAGCTGTTTTTT.

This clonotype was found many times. CDR3 sequence reads: CSASLVGTEAFF. DNA for the CDR3: TGCAGTGCTAGTTTGGTGGGGACTGAAGCTTTCTTT. The chain employs TRBV20-1 and TRBJ1-1; D remains ambiguous. CDR1 is DFQATT, CDR2 SNEGSKA, per germline (reference sequence). The CDR3 loop spans 12 amino acids. V was cut by 3 bases and J by 5 bases, with 10 bases left in between.

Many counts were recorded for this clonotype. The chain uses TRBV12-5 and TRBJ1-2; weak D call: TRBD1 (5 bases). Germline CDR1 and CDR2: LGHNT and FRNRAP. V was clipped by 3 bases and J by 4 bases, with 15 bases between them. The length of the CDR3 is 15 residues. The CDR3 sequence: CASGFGFRVVYGYTF. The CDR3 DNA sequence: TGTGCTAGTGGTTTCGGTTTCAGGGTGGTCTATGGCTACACCTTC.

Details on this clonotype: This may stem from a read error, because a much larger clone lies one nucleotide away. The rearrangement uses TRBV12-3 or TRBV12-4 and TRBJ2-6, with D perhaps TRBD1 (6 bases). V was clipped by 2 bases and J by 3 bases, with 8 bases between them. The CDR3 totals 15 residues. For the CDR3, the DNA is TGTGCCAGCAGTTTAAGGGGGAATGGGGCCAACGTCCTGACTTTC. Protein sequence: CASSLRGNGANVLTF.

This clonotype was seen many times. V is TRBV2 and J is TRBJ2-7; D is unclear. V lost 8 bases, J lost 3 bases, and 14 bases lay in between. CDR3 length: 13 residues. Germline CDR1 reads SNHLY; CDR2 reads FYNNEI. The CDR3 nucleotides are TGTGCCAGCTTGTCGTACGGGTACTACGAGCAGTACTTC. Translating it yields CASLSYGYYEQYF.

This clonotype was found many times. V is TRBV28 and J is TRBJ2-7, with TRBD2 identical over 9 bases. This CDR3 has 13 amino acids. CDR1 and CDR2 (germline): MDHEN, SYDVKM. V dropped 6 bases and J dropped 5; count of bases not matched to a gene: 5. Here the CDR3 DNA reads TGTGCCAGCAGGCTCGCTAGCGGGAACGAGCAGTACTTC. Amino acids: CASRLASGNEQYF.

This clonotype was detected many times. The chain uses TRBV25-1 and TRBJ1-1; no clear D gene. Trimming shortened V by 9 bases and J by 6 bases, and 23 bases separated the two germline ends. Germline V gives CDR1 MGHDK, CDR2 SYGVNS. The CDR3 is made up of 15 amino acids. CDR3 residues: CARKEEGHPISEAFF. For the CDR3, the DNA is TGTGCCAGAAAAGAGGAGGGCCACCCGATTTCTGAAGCTTTCTTT.

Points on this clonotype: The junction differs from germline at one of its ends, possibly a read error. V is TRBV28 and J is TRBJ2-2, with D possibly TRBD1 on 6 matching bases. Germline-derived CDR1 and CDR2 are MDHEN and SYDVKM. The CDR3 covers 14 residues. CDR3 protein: CASSFSGDDGELWF. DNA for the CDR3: TGTGCCAGCAGTTTCTCAGGGGACGACGGGGAGCTGTGGTTT.

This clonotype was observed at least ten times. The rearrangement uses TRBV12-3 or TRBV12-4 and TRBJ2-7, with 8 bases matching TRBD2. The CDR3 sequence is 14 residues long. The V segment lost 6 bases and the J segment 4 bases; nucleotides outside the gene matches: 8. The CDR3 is CASSHQLAVYEQYF. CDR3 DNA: TGTGCCAGCAGCCACCAACTAGCGGTGTACGAGCAGTACTTC.

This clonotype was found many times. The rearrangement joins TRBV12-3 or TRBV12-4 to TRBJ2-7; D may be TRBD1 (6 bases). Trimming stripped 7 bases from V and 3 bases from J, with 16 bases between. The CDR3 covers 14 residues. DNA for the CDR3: TGTGCCAGCAACCCCCTGGGACAAGACTACGAGCAGTACTTC. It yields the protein CASNPLGQDYEQYF.

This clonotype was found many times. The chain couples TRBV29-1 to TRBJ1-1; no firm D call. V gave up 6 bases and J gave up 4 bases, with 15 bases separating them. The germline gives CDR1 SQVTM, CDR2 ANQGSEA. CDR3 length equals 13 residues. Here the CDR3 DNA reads TGCAGCGTCCTAGGGAATTGGGCCACTGAAGCTTTCTTT. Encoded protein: CSVLGNWATEAFF.

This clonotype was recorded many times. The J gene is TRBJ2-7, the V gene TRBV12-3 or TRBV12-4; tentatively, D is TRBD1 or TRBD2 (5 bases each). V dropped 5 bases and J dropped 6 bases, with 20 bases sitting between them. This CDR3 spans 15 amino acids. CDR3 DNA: TGTGCCAGCAGTCCCCAGTTCAGGGACCCACTCGAGCAGTACTTC. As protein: CASSPQFRDPLEQYF.

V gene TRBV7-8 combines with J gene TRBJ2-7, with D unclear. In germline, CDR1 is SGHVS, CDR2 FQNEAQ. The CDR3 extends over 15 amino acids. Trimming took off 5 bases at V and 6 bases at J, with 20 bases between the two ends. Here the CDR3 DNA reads TGTGCCAGCAGCCCCATGAGAAGGGTAAACTTCGAGCAGTACTTC. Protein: CASSPMRRVNFEQYF. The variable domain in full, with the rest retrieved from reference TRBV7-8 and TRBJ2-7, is GAGVSQSPRYKVAKRGQDVALRCDPISGHVSLFWYQQALGQGPEFLTYFQNEAQLDKSGLPSDRFFAERPEGSVSTLKIQRTQQEDSAVYLCASSPMRRVNFEQYFGPGTRLTVT.